The 28 T cell receptor beta chains below were found in one sample sequenced in a study of blood T cell repertoires in COVID-19. Assay used: immunoSEQ multiplex PCR; TCRdb lists only in-frame clones, some missing. The data show under 350,000 clones, 80% to 90% seen once. The sequencing input was PBMCs or T cells enriched from blood (not recorded which). The receptors were gathered from a woman aged 40 to 50 with acute COVID-19.

The CDR3: CSGGQGAGEQYF. In DNA form, the CDR3 reads TGCAGCGGCGGACAGGGGGCTGGAGAGCAGTACTTC. This chain links TRBV29-1 with TRBJ2-7; 11 nucleotides align to TRBD1. Germline V gives CDR1 SQVTM, CDR2 ANQGSEA. The CDR3 spans 12 residues. V dropped 7 bases and J dropped 7; count of bases not matched to a gene: 6.

The rearrangement links TRBV5-1 to TRBJ2-1, with D possibly matching TRBD1 (6 bases). The CDR3 length is 15 residues. The germline CDR1 and CDR2 sequences are SGHRS and YFSETQ. Trimming shortened V by 1 base and J by 1 base, and 9 bases separated the two germline ends. CDR3 loop: CASSLTRGSYNEQFF. Written as DNA, the CDR3 is TGCGCCAGCAGCTTGACCAGGGGTTCCTACAATGAGCAGTTCTTC.

J is TRBJ2-2 and V is TRBV3-1 (or the pseudogene TRBV3-2); D unclear. This CDR3 spans 13 amino acids. The germline CDR1 and CDR2 sequences are LGHDT and YNNKEL (reference sequence). Trimming took off 4 bases at V and 2 bases at J, with 5 bases between the two ends. The CDR3 loop reads CASSPINTGELFF. CDR3 nucleotides: TGTGCCAGCAGCCCAATTAACACCGGGGAGCTGTTTTTT.

The chain uses TRBV7-2 and TRBJ2-7; D is possibly TRBD2 (6 bases). Germline CDR1 is SGHTA and CDR2 is FQGNSA. V was cut by 6 bases and J by 1 base, with 19 bases left in between. The CDR3 has 16 residues. CDR3 coding DNA: TGTGCCAGCAGGCCAAAGCGAAGCGGGTGGTCCTACGAGCAGTACTTC. Amino acids: CASRPKRSGWSYEQYF.

V and J are TRBV28 and TRBJ1-5; D gene unclear. CDR3 size: 13 residues. The germline V and J ends were trimmed by 5 bases and 3 bases, with 8 bases remaining between them. The germline V gene has CDR1 MDHEN and CDR2 SYDVKM. The CDR3 bases are TGTGCCAGCAGTGAGGTGCCCAATCAGCCCCAGCATTTT. It encodes CASSEVPNQPQHF. Full variable domain (rest looked up from reference TRBV28 and TRBJ1-5): DVKVTQSSRYLVKRTGEKVFLECVQDMDHENMFWYRQDPGLGLRLIYFSYDVKMKEKGDIPEGYSVSREKKERFSLILESASTNQTSMYLCASSEVPNQPQHFGDGTRLSIL.

The chain uses TRBV3-1 (or the pseudogene TRBV3-2) and TRBJ1-1; TRBD1 might be the D (6 bases). The germline CDR1 and CDR2 sequences are LGHDT and YNNKEL (reference sequence). The germline V and J ends were trimmed by 6 bases and 2 bases, with 13 bases remaining between them. CDR3 length equals 14 residues. The DNA of the CDR3 is TGTGCCAGCAGAGCCCAGGGGCCTAACACTGAAGCTTTCTTT. Translation gives CASRAQGPNTEAFF.

As for this clone: In the same sample, other DNA sequences code for this CDR3. J is TRBJ2-1 and V is TRBV20-1, with 7 bases matching TRBD1. The CDR3 has 15 amino acids. Germline V gene sequence: CDR1 DFQATT, CDR2 SNEGSKA (reference sequence). After removal of 3 bases from V and 6 bases from J, the junction contained 11 bases not matched to a gene. This chain's CDR3 is CSASNRQGASNEQFF. The CDR3 nucleotides read TGCAGTGCTAGTAACCGACAGGGAGCGAGCAATGAGCAGTTCTTC.

V gene TRBV12-3 or TRBV12-4 combines with J gene TRBJ2-3; 9 bases line up with TRBD1. The CDR3 spans 13 residues. J lost 3 bases, V lost 5 bases, and 0 bases had no gene match. The CDR3 DNA reads as TGTGCCAGCAGTGACAGGGGGACAGATACGCAGTATTTT. This sequence encodes CASSDRGTDTQYF.

The V gene is TRBV7-9, the J gene TRBJ1-6; D is perhaps TRBD1 (5 bases). Germline V CDR1 and CDR2: SEHNR, FQNEAQ (reference sequence). Trimming pared 1 base from V and 9 bases from J, leaving 13 bases between. The CDR3 spans 15 residues. In DNA form, the CDR3 reads TGTGCCAGCAGCTTAGAGCAGGGAGGAGGTTCACCCCTCCACTTT. Its protein is CASSLEQGGGSPLHF. The full variable domain, rest sourced from reference TRBV7-9 and TRBJ1-6, is DTGVSQNPRHKITKRGQNVTFRCDPISEHNRLYWYRQTLGQGPEFLTYFQNEAQLEKSRLLSDRFSAERPKGSFSTLEIQRTEQGDSAMYLCASSLEQGGGSPLHFGNGTRLTVT.

V usage is TRBV4-2 and J usage is TRBJ2-3; 13 bases fit TRBD2. From germline, CDR1 is LGHNA and CDR2 YNFKEQ. V dropped 4 bases and J dropped 8; count of bases not matched to a gene: 3. This CDR3 is built from 14 residues. CDR3 residues: CASSPRLAGGTQYF. Here the CDR3 DNA reads TGTGCCAGCAGCCCCCGACTAGCGGGGGGTACGCAGTATTTT.

The chain combines TRBV2 with TRBJ2-4; D not certain. Germline loops: CDR1 SNHLY, CDR2 FYNNEI. The CDR3 sequence is 15 residues long. Trimming took off 6 bases at V and 0 bases at J, with 12 bases between the two ends. The CDR3 region is CASSRSDLAKNIQYF. CDR3 bases: TGTGCCAGCAGCCGGAGTGACTTAGCCAAAAACATTCAGTACTTC.

J is TRBJ2-5 and V is TRBV5-1, with 9 bases aligning to TRBD1. Germline-derived CDR1 and CDR2 are SGHRS and YFSETQ. Losses at the gene ends were 4 bases for V and 2 bases for J; bases not matched to a gene: 9. The CDR3 has 16 amino acids. CDR3 DNA: TGCGCCAGCAGCCCCAGGGCCGGGACAGGGCAAGAGACCCAGTACTTC. This encodes CASSPRAGTGQETQYF. The entire variable domain, with the rest obtained from reference TRBV5-1 and TRBJ2-5, is as follows: KAGVTQTPRYLIKTRGQQVTLSCSPISGHRSVSWYQQTPGQGLQFLFEYFSETQRNKGNFPGRFSGRQFSNSRSEMNVSTLELGDSALYLCASSPRAGTGQETQYFGPGTRLLVL.

The chain recombines TRBV2 with TRBJ1-1; D gene uncertain. This CDR3 contains 13 residues. Per germline, CDR1 SNHLY and CDR2 FYNNEI. V was clipped by 4 bases and J by 3 bases, with 9 bases between them. CDR3 region: CASSVLRYTEAFF. Written as DNA, the CDR3 is TGTGCCAGCAGTGTTCTCAGGTACACTGAAGCTTTCTTT.

This clone was recorded a few times. The chain has TRBV23-1 and TRBJ1-2; no definite D call. TRBV23-1 is classed as an ORF, of uncertain function. The ends were cut back, 9 bases at V and 2 bases at J, with 7 bases in the middle. The CDR3 loop spans 11 amino acids. CDR3 sequence (DNA): TGCGCCAGGACAAAAAACTATGGCTACACCTTC. Protein sequence: CARTKNYGYTF.

CDR3 DNA sequence: TGTGCCAGCAGTTACTACCAGGGGTACGAGCAGTACTTC. It codes for CASSYYQGYEQYF. The rearrangement uses TRBV6-6 and TRBJ2-7; maybe TRBD1 (6 bases). Germline assignment: CDR1 MNHNY and CDR2 SVGAGI (reference sequence). Trimming took off 1 base at V and 4 bases at J, with 8 bases between the two ends. This CDR3 is 13 amino acids long.

The chain carries TRBV19 and TRBJ1-5; a possible D gene is TRBD1 (5 bases). Germline V gives CDR1 LNHDA, CDR2 SQIVND (reference sequence). The CDR3 runs 16 residues. Trimming removed 9 bases at V and 2 bases at J, with 20 bases between. Here the CDR3 reads CASRNVQGKGNQPQHF. The CDR3 nucleotides read TGTGCCAGCCGCAATGTCCAGGGAAAGGGCAATCAGCCCCAGCATTTT. The full variable domain, in which reference TRBV19 and TRBJ1-5 provide the parts outside the CDR3, is DGGITQSPKYLFRKEGQNVTLSCEQNLNHDAMYWYRQDPGQGLRLIYYSQIVNDFQKGDIAEGYSVSREKKESFPLTVTSAQKNPTAFYLCASRNVQGKGNQPQHFGDGTRLSIL.

The V and J genes are TRBV13 and TRBJ1-1, with D hard to call. CDR3 length: 16 amino acids. V lost 7 bases and J 6 bases, leaving 24 bases between the germline ends. Germline-derived CDR1 and CDR2 are PRHDT and FYEKMQ (reference sequence). The CDR3 DNA follows: TGTGCCAGCACCCCCTTTGAGCAACAGAGCAACCCTGAAGCTTTCTTT. The encoded protein is CASTPFEQQSNPEAFF.

The rearrangement uses TRBV7-8 and TRBJ2-3, with D tentatively TRBD2 (5 bases). The CDR3 length is 14 residues. Germline V lookup: CDR1 SGHVS, CDR2 FQNEAQ. V lost 6 bases, J lost 3 bases, and 13 bases lay in between. CDR3 protein: CASSKTRGTDTQYF. The CDR3 region has the DNA TGTGCCAGCAGTAAAACCCGGGGTACAGATACGCAGTATTTT.

The rearrangement links TRBV6-5 to TRBJ1-5; D is possibly TRBD1 (5 bases). The germline V gene has CDR1 MNHEY and CDR2 SVGAGI. The CDR3 is 13 residues long. V shed 8 bases and J shed 5 bases, with 13 bases lying between them. DNA for the CDR3: TGTGCCAGCTGCAGGGTTTCGGATCAGCCCCAGCATTTT. This translates into CASCRVSDQPQHF.

The rearrangement uses TRBV4-2 and TRBJ1-2; 7 bases agree with TRBD1. Germline values: CDR1 LGHNA, CDR2 YNFKEQ. This CDR3 has 18 amino acids. V lost 0 bases, J lost 1 base, and 11 bases stayed unmatched. CDR3 loop: CASSQETGSVHRNYGYTF. In nucleotides, the CDR3 is TGTGCCAGCAGCCAAGAGACAGGGAGCGTGCACCGTAACTATGGCTACACCTTC.

The chain employs TRBV6-5 and TRBJ2-7, with TRBD1 identical over 9 bases. The CDR3 spans 13 residues. Per germline, CDR1 MNHEY and CDR2 SVGAGI. The J segment lost 5 bases and the V segment lost 6 bases, leaving 5 bases of the junction unmatched. The CDR3 is CASRSGTGNEQYF. The CDR3 DNA reads TGTGCCAGCAGAAGCGGGACAGGGAACGAGCAGTACTTC.

This chain uses TRBV10-3 with TRBJ1-2; 8 nucleotides match TRBD1. The ends lost 3 bases at V and 8 bases at J; junction bases unmatched: 8. The CDR3 has 14 residues. Germline lookup yields CDR1 ENHRY and CDR2 SYGVKD. As DNA, the CDR3 is TGTGCCATCAGTGACAGACAGGGGCAGGTCGGCTACACCTTC. Its translation: CAISDRQGQVGYTF.

The chain couples TRBV28 to TRBJ1-4, with unresolved D. Trimming removed 4 bases from V and 1 base from J, with 16 bases in between. The germline gives CDR1 MDHEN, CDR2 SYDVKM. This CDR3 spans 17 amino acids. The CDR3 is CASSSWAHSETNEKLFF. The DNA of the CDR3 is TGTGCCAGCAGTTCATGGGCCCACAGTGAAACTAATGAAAAACTGTTTTTT.

V is TRBV5-5 and J is TRBJ1-5; tentatively, D is TRBD1 (6 bases). Germline loops: CDR1 SGHKS, CDR2 YYEKEE (reference sequence). The CDR3 covers 15 residues. V lost 0 bases, J lost 6 bases, and 13 bases lay in between. The chain's CDR3 is CASSLAQGRGQPQHF. In nucleotides, the CDR3 is TGTGCCAGCAGCTTGGCACAGGGTCGAGGTCAGCCCCAGCATTTT.

The chain employs TRBV5-6 and TRBJ1-2, with D possibly TRBD1 on 6 matching bases. CDR3 size: 14 residues. Germline CDR1 is SGHDT and CDR2 is YYEEEE. The V end lost 2 bases, the J end lost 1 base, and 9 bases lay between the germline ends. The CDR3 nucleotides read TGTGCCAGCAGCTTACAGGGCCTTAACTATGGCTACACCTTC. Protein sequence: CASSLQGLNYGYTF.

The chain is built from TRBV7-3 and TRBJ2-3; possibly TRBD2 for D (5 bases). The germline V gene has CDR1 SGHTA and CDR2 FQGTGA. The CDR3 has 18 residues. V was cut by 1 base and J by 2 bases, with 19 bases left in between. CDR3 in DNA: TGTGCCAGCAGCTTAAAAGCTAGCTCGACTCTTTTCACAGATACGCAGTATTTT. Residues: CASSLKASSTLFTDTQYF. Based on the CDR3 plus reference TRBV7-3 and TRBJ2-3, the full variable domain is GAGVSQTPSNKVTEKGKYVELRCDPISGHTALYWYRQSLGQGPEFLIYFQGTGAADDSGLPNDRFFAVRPEGSVSTLKIQRTERGDSAVYLCASSLKASSTLFTDTQYFGPGTRLTVL.

The V and J genes are TRBV9 and TRBJ2-3, with TRBD2 identical over 10 bases. The CDR3 runs 16 residues. Germline-derived CDR1 and CDR2 are SGDLS and YYNGEE. V lost 2 bases and J lost 5; bases outside the gene matches: 8. The CDR3 protein is CASSVWASGSGDTQYF. CDR3 in DNA: TGTGCCAGCAGCGTGTGGGCTAGCGGGAGTGGAGATACGCAGTATTTT.

V usage is TRBV6-2 or TRBV6-3 and J usage is TRBJ2-2; the match to TRBD1 covers 8 bases. CDR1 MNHEY and CDR2 SVGEGT come from the germline V gene. The CDR3 totals 18 residues. The J segment lost 5 bases and the V segment lost 4 bases, leaving 15 bases of the junction unmatched. The CDR3 nucleotides read TGTGCCAGCAGTTCGGGACAGGCTAAATCCTTTCGGACCGGGGAGCTGTTTTTT. Translation gives CASSSGQAKSFRTGELFF.